The 26 T cell receptor beta chains presented below share a single source sample, sequenced in a study of blood T cell repertoires in COVID-19. Generated by immunoSEQ multiplex PCR, the TCRdb table keeps only in-frame clones and is missing some. The sample gives under 250,000 clones, approximately 91% of which show up once; under 5.5% is in the top ten. The sample consisted of peripheral blood. These receptors originate from a woman in her thirties or forties with acute or convalescent COVID-19.

V gene TRBV7-8 combines with J gene TRBJ2-1; 15 bases align to TRBD2. V lost 5 bases and J lost 3; bases outside the gene matches: 5. CDR3 size: 17 residues. Germline lookup yields CDR1 SGHVS and CDR2 FQNEAQ. CDR3 amino acids: CASSSGLAGGFYNEQFF. CDR3 nucleotide sequence: TGTGCCAGCAGCAGCGGACTAGCGGGGGGGTTCTACAATGAGCAGTTCTTC.

The chain carries TRBV6-1 and TRBJ2-1; 7 bases match TRBD2. Germline assignment: CDR1 MNHNS and CDR2 SASEGT. The CDR3 has 16 residues. J gave up 2 bases and V 3 bases, and 7 bases lay outside the gene matches. The CDR3 region has the DNA TGTGCCAGCAGTGACCTCGGGGGGAAGCCCTACAATGAGCAGTTCTTC. Translating gives CASSDLGGKPYNEQFF.

This chain links TRBV27 with TRBJ1-5, with 11 bases matching TRBD1. The trim removed 6 bases at V and 1 base at J, leaving 11 bases unmatched. This CDR3 has 18 residues. Germline CDR1 is MNHEY and CDR2 is SMNVEV (reference sequence). The CDR3 protein is CASSSRDRGEVSNQPQHF. CDR3 DNA: TGTGCCAGCAGCTCTAGGGACAGGGGGGAAGTAAGCAATCAGCCCCAGCATTTT.

This clone was found once. J is TRBJ2-3 and V is TRBV11-2, with D perhaps TRBD2 (6 bases). V was clipped by 2 bases and J by 2 bases, with 14 bases between them. The V gene's germline CDR1 is SGHAT and CDR2 FQNNGV. The CDR3 loop spans 16 amino acids. Here the CDR3 DNA reads TGTGCCAGCAGCTTAAGAGGGTGGGGGGACACAGATACGCAGTATTTT. It specifies CASSLRGWGDTDTQYF.

The chain joins TRBV6-1 to TRBJ1-5, with a weak D call TRBD1 (5 bases). V was pared by 3 bases and J by 4 bases, with 13 bases between. Germline assignment: CDR1 MNHNS and CDR2 SASEGT. CDR3 length: 15 residues. The CDR3 nucleotides read TGTGCCAGCAGTGAGACGACCACAGGTAATCAGCCCCAGCATTTT. Translating gives CASSETTTGNQPQHF.

The chain links TRBV2 to TRBJ2-3; 11 bases map to TRBD2. CDR1 and CDR2 from the germline V gene are SNHLY and FYNNEI. The CDR3 is made up of 16 amino acids. With 8 bases clipped from V and 3 bases from J, the junction kept 10 bases outside the gene matches. The chain's CDR3 is CASGGLAVRRTDTQYF. The CDR3 DNA reads TGTGCCAGCGGGGGACTAGCGGTGAGGAGGACAGATACGCAGTATTTT.

This clone came up a few times. The chain links TRBV5-1 to TRBJ2-2; 7 bases line up with TRBD1. After removal of 4 bases from V and 5 bases from J, the junction contained 5 bases not matched to a gene. CDR1 is SGHRS and CDR2 is YFSETQ in the germline V gene. The CDR3 contains 14 residues. For the CDR3, the DNA is TGCGCCAGCAGCAGGACGGGACAGACCGGGGAGCTGTTTTTT. Translated, it gives CASSRTGQTGELFF.

The rearrangement uses TRBV5-1 and TRBJ2-5; 9 bases align to TRBD1. After removal of 4 bases from V and 5 bases from J, the junction contained 9 bases not matched to a gene. CDR3 length: 15 residues. Germline-derived CDR1 and CDR2 are SGHRS and YFSETQ. CDR3 amino acids: CASSLGTGKGETQYF. The CDR3 DNA reads TGCGCCAGCAGCCTCGGGACAGGGAAGGGGGAGACCCAGTACTTC. Together with reference TRBV5-1 and TRBJ2-5, the CDR3 gives the full variable domain: KAGVTQTPRYLIKTRGQQVTLSCSPISGHRSVSWYQQTPGQGLQFLFEYFSETQRNKGNFPGRFSGRQFSNSRSEMNVSTLELGDSALYLCASSLGTGKGETQYFGPGTRLLVL.

V usage is TRBV7-2 and J usage is TRBJ1-1, with 8 bases matching TRBD1. V dropped 4 bases and J dropped 8; count of bases not matched to a gene: 9. There are 14 residues in the CDR3. Germline V gene sequence: CDR1 SGHTA, CDR2 FQGNSA. CDR3 region: CASSSRTGWVEAFF. CDR3 bases: TGTGCCAGCAGCTCCCGGACAGGGTGGGTAGAAGCTTTCTTT.

The chain uses TRBV2 and TRBJ1-2, with 7 positions matching TRBD1. Germline CDR1 is SNHLY and CDR2 is FYNNEI. V trimming: 3 bases; J trimming: 2 bases; junction bases outside the gene matches: 3. The CDR3 has 14 residues. For the CDR3, the DNA is TGTGCCAGCAGTGACGCAGGGGGGAACTATGGCTACACCTTC. This translates into CASSDAGGNYGYTF.

This sequence joins TRBV10-3 and TRBJ1-3; D might be TRBD1 (5 bases). The CDR3 has 17 amino acids. V lost 8 bases to trimming and J lost 0 bases, with 20 bases between them. Germline CDR1 is ENHRY and CDR2 is SYGVKD. The CDR3 nucleotides are TGTGCCATCCGATCTGGGGGACTCCGGGACTCTGGAAACACCATATATTTT. Its translation is CAIRSGGLRDSGNTIYF.

The rearrangement links TRBV18 to TRBJ1-1; TRBD1 aligns across 8 bases. The CDR3 consists of 12 residues. Germline-derived CDR1 and CDR2 are KGHSH and LQKENI. With V trimmed by 6 bases and J by 7 bases, 4 bases remained unmatched. The CDR3 nucleotides are TGTGCCAGCTCCCTAGACAGGGGTGAAGCTTTCTTT. Translated, it gives CASSLDRGEAFF.

The genes are TRBV19 and TRBJ1-6, with 8 bases that match TRBD1. This CDR3 contains 14 residues. CDR1 LNHDA and CDR2 SQIVND come from the germline V gene (reference sequence). With 6 bases clipped from V and 7 bases from J, the junction kept 5 bases outside the gene matches. CDR3 sequence (DNA): TGTGCCAGTAGCAAGGACAGGGAGAATTCACCCCTCCACTTT. It encodes CASSKDRENSPLHF.

This clone was detected only once. The chain combines TRBV5-1 with TRBJ2-2; TRBD2 matches 11 bases. With V trimmed by 5 bases and J by 1 base, 4 bases remained unmatched. Germline V gene data show CDR1 as SGHRS and CDR2 as YFSETQ. This CDR3 has 16 amino acids. The CDR3 here is CASRSLAGGNTGELFF. CDR3 DNA: TGCGCCAGCAGGTCGCTAGCGGGGGGGAACACCGGGGAGCTGTTTTTT. Drawing the rest from reference TRBV5-1 and TRBJ2-2, the complete variable domain is KAGVTQTPRYLIKTRGQQVTLSCSPISGHRSVSWYQQTPGQGLQFLFEYFSETQRNKGNFPGRFSGRQFSNSRSEMNVSTLELGDSALYLCASRSLAGGNTGELFFGEGSRLTVL.

This rearrangement joins TRBV30 to TRBJ1-5, with D unresolved. Germline lookup yields CDR1 GTSNPN and CDR2 SVGIG (reference sequence). The CDR3 is made up of 13 amino acids. Trimming cost V 0 bases and J 3 bases, with 6 bases left between them. In DNA form, the CDR3 reads TGTGCCTGGAGTGTAAATTACAATCAGCCCCAGCATTTT. It codes for CAWSVNYNQPQHF.

The chain carries TRBV7-9 and TRBJ1-4; TRBD1 is a possible D gene (5 bases). Trimming cost V 5 bases and J 4 bases, with 17 bases left between them. Per germline, CDR1 SEHNR and CDR2 FQNEAQ (reference sequence). This CDR3 region has 16 residues. This CDR3 reads CASSPIGGGDNEKLFF. The DNA of the CDR3 is TGTGCCAGCAGCCCTATAGGCGGGGGGGATAATGAAAAACTGTTTTTT.

This rearrangement joins TRBV18 to TRBJ1-2; D may be TRBD1 (5 bases). Germline CDR1 KGHSH, CDR2 LQKENI. CDR3 length: 15 residues. The V end was cut by 0 bases, the J end by 2 bases, with 10 bases between. CDR3 nucleotide sequence: TGTGCCAGCTCACCACCGGGAGGGACCAACTATGGCTACACCTTC. Its protein is CASSPPGGTNYGYTF.

This chain joins TRBV7-8 and TRBJ1-2, with D uncertain. Trimming took off 4 bases at V and 3 bases at J, with 12 bases between the two ends. CDR1 and CDR2 from the germline V gene are SGHVS and FQNEAQ. This CDR3 has 14 amino acids. This CDR3 reads CASSSGLGHYGYTF. CDR3 nucleotide sequence: TGTGCCAGCAGCTCCGGACTGGGCCACTATGGCTACACCTTC.

The chain has TRBV19 and TRBJ2-1; D possibly corresponds to TRBD2 (5 bases). The length of the CDR3 is 14 residues. Germline V CDR1 and CDR2: LNHDA, SQIVND (reference sequence). V was clipped by 7 bases and J by 10 bases, with 20 bases between them. CDR3 sequence (DNA): TGTGCCAGTAAGGAGGAGAAACCCCCAAGGGAGCAGTTCTTC. Amino acid sequence: CASKEEKPPREQFF.

V usage is TRBV5-4 and J usage is TRBJ2-6, with a weak D call TRBD1 (5 bases). Germline values: CDR1 SGHNT, CDR2 YYREEE (reference sequence). V lost 0 bases and J lost 4, with 8 bases in between. The CDR3 totals 15 residues. The CDR3 DNA sequence: TGTGCCAGCAGCTTGGAAGGGGCCGGGGCCAACGTCCTGACTTTC. It is translated as CASSLEGAGANVLTF. The full variable domain, rest sourced from reference TRBV5-4 and TRBJ2-6, is ETGVTQSPTHLIKTRGQQVTLRCSSQSGHNTVSWYQQALGQGPQFIFQYYREEENGRGNFPPRFSGLQFPNYSSELNVNALELDDSALYLCASSLEGAGANVLTFGAGSRLTVL.

This rearrangement joins TRBV19 to TRBJ1-5; weak D call: TRBD1 (6 bases). CDR3 length: 14 amino acids. The germline V gene encodes CDR1 LNHDA and CDR2 SQIVND (reference sequence). V was cut by 5 bases and J by 2 bases, with 10 bases left in between. The CDR3, as DNA: TGTGCCAGTAGTCTGGGGGCAGGCAATCAGCCCCAGCATTTT. This encodes CASSLGAGNQPQHF.

V and J are TRBV7-8 and TRBJ1-6; 8 bases are a match to TRBD1. J lost 7 bases, V lost 5 bases, and 7 bases had no gene match. CDR3 length: 15 residues. CDR1 and CDR2 from the germline V gene are SGHVS and FQNEAQ. The CDR3 nucleotides read TGTGCCAGCAGCGACCAGGGGGCCGGGAATTCACCCCTCCACTTT. Its translation is CASSDQGAGNSPLHF.

The gene calls are TRBV6-5 and TRBJ2-5, with 12 bases fitting TRBD2. V lost 2 bases, J lost 9 bases, and 4 bases stayed unmatched. Germline V lookup: CDR1 MNHEY, CDR2 SVGAGI. The CDR3 runs 14 residues. The CDR3 DNA reads TGTGCCAGCAGTTACGGACTAGCGGGGACCTCCCAGTACTTC. This gives the protein CASSYGLAGTSQYF.

The J gene is TRBJ2-1, the V gene TRBV3-1 (or the pseudogene TRBV3-2); D call uncertain. The V and J ends lost 1 base and 0 bases respectively, with 10 bases between them. Germline loops: CDR1 LGHDT, CDR2 YNNKEL (reference sequence). CDR3 length: 16 residues. In DNA form, the CDR3 reads TGTGCCAGCAGCCAAGGACTGGCGAGCTCCTACAATGAGCAGTTCTTC. This gives the protein CASSQGLASSYNEQFF.

DNA of the CDR3: TGTGCCTGGAGTGTGGACAGGTTCCATGGCTACACCTTC. Translation gives CAWSVDRFHGYTF. The chain uses TRBV30 and TRBJ1-2; the match to TRBD1 covers 7 bases. The J segment lost 6 bases and the V segment lost 0 bases, leaving 4 bases of the junction unmatched. CDR1 and CDR2 from the germline V gene are GTSNPN and SVGIG (reference sequence). The CDR3 spans 13 residues.

The chain uses TRBV5-4 and TRBJ1-4; 7 bases map to TRBD1. CDR1 and CDR2 from the germline V gene are SGHNT and YYREEE (reference sequence). J was trimmed by 0 bases and V by 6 bases; bases with no gene match: 5. CDR3 length: 15 amino acids. CDR3 DNA sequence: TGTGCCAGCAAGGAAGGGGGCGCAACTAATGAAAAACTGTTTTTT. Residues: CASKEGGATNEKLFF.